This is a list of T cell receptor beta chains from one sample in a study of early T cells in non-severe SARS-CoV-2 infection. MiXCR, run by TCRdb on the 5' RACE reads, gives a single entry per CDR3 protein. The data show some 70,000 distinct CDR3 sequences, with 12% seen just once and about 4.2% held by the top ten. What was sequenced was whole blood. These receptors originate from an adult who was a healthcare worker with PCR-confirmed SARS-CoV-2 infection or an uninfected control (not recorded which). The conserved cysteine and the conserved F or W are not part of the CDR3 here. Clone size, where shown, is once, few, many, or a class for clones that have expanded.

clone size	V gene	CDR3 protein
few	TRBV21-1	ASSRTGGVCEQY
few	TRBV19	ASSIPGQATGTQY
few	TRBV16	ASIREERGGTQY
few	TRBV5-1	ASSASLAGAETQY
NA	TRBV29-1	SVRDRRTEAF
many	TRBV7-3	ASSLELAGGGNTQY
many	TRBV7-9	ASSLGAGGGGTDTQY
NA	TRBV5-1	ASKVGSSSYNEQF
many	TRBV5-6	ASSDPRQGRAGELF
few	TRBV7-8	ASSSSGWRGISSTDTQY